These T cell receptor beta chains were read from a single sample in a study of cytotoxic CD8 clonotypes in ibrutinib-treated CLL. TCRdb keeps only in-frame clones here, not all; method: immunoSEQ multiplex PCR. The sample has tens of thousands of clones, roughly 80% seen once. The sample in question was PBMCs, obtained after 24 months of ibrutinib treatment. These TCRs come from a human donor with chronic lymphocytic leukemia. Both conserved end residues are part of each CDR3. D genes are given only for firm matches. Rows may omit the clone size; those that give it use once, few, many or a size class.

v_call	j_call	clone_size	d_call	cdr3_nt	cdr3_aa
TRBV15	TRBJ1-1	-	-	TGTGCCACCAGCAGAGATGCGTCCTTGGGTGAAGCTTTCTTT	CATSRDASLGEAFF
TRBV2	TRBJ2-3	-	TRBD2	TGTGCCAGCAGTTTTTCCTTAGCGGGAGAGAAAGATACGCAGTATTTT	CASSFSLAGEKDTQYF
TRBV19	TRBJ1-4	-	-	TGTGCCAGTAGTATGGCCGCGGGACACGGAACCCTTAATGAAAAACTGTTTTTT	CASSMAAGHGTLNEKLFF
TRBV6-1	TRBJ2-7	-	-	TGTGCCAGCAGTGAGAACAGCTACGAGCAGTACTTC	CASSENSYEQYF
TRBV29-1	TRBJ2-7	-	-	TGCAGCGGCTCCAAAGGGGACGGGGGCTCCTACGAGCAGTACTTC	CSGSKGDGGSYEQYF
TRBV7-6	TRBJ2-3	once	-	TGTGCCAGCACCCAAAGGCAGGGCACAGATACGCAGTATTTT	CASTQRQGTDTQYF
TRBV5-4	TRBJ1-4	-	TRBD1	TGTGCCAGCAGCTTTAATTGGGACAGGTCGGGCGTTATTGAAAAACTGTTTTTT	CASSFNWDRSGVIEKLFF
TRBV9	TRBJ2-7	-	-	TGTGCCAGCAGCGTAGATTATGGCAGGGGCTACGAGCAGTACTTC	CASSVDYGRGYEQYF
TRBV28	TRBJ1-5	-	-	TGTGCCAGCAGTTTCCGGCAGGGAGGGCAGCCCCAGCATTTT	CASSFRQGGQPQHF
TRBV29-1	TRBJ2-2	-	-	TGCAGCGCTGGACAGTTCGCGAACACCGGGGAGCTGTTTTTT	CSAGQFANTGELFF
TRBV28	TRBJ2-2	many	-	TGTGCCAGCAGTCCAGGTCTCAGAGCGAACACCGGGGAGCTGTTTTTT	CASSPGLRANTGELFF
TRBV10-3	TRBJ2-6	-	-	TGTGCCATCAGACACGACAGCCCTGGGGCCAACGTCCTGACTTTC	CAIRHDSPGANVLTF
TRBV11-2	TRBJ2-1	-	-	TGTGCCAGCAGCTTAGGACGGACTGGGGAGTTCTTC	CASSLGRTGEFF
TRBV29-1	TRBJ1-1	few	TRBD1	TGCAGCGTTGAACAGGGGGCTGAAGCTTTCTTT	CSVEQGAEAFF
TRBV5-1	TRBJ1-2	-	TRBD1	TGCGCCAGCAGCCCTGGACAGGACTATGGCTACACCTTC	CASSPGQDYGYTF